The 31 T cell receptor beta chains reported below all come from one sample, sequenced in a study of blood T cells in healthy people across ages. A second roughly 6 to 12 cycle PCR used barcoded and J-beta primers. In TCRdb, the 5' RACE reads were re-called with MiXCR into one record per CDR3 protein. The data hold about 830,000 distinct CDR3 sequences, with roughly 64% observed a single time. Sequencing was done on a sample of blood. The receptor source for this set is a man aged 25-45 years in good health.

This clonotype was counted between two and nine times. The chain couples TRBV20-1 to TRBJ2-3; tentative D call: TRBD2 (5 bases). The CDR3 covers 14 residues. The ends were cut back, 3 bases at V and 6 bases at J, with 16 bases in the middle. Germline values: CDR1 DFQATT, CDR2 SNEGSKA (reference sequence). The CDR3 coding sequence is TGCAGTGCTAGTCAGCAGGCCCGCGGGGATACGCAGTATTTT. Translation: CSASQQARGDTQYF.

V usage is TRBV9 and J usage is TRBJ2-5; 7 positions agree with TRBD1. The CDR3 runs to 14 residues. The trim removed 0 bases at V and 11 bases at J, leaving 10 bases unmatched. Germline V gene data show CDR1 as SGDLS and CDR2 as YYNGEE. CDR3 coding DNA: TGTGCCAGCAGCGTAGGGGGACAGTACAATGAGCAGTACTTC. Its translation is CASSVGGQYNEQYF.

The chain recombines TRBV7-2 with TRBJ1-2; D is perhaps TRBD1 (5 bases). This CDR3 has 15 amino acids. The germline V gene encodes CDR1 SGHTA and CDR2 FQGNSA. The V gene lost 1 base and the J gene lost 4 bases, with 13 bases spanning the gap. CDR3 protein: CASSLGSGAGYGYTF. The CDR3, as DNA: TGTGCCAGCAGCTTAGGGAGTGGGGCTGGCTATGGCTACACCTTC. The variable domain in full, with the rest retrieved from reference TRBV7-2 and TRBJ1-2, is GAGVSQSPSNKVTEKGKDVELRCDPISGHTALYWYRQSLGQGLEFLIYFQGNSAPDKSGLPSDRFSAERTGGSVSTLTIQRTQQEDSAVYLCASSLGSGAGYGYTFGSGTRLTVV.

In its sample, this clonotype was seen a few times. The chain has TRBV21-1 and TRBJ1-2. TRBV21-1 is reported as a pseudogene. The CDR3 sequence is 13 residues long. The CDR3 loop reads CATSWCRFYGYTF. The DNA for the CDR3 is TGTGCCACCTCATGGTGCAGGTTCTATGGCTACACCTTC.

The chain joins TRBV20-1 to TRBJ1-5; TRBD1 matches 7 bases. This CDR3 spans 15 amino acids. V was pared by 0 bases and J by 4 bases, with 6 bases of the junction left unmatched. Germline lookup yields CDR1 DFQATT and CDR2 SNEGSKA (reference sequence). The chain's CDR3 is CSARDLRTGNQPQHF. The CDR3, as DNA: TGCAGTGCTAGAGATCTCAGGACAGGAAATCAGCCCCAGCATTTT.

CDR3 protein: CSARGPFTDTQYF. CDR3 in DNA: TGCAGTGCTAGGGGGCCCTTCACAGATACGCAGTATTTT. The rearrangement joins TRBV20-1 to TRBJ2-3, with a weak D call TRBD1 (5 bases). There are 13 residues in the CDR3. The ends were cut back, 3 bases at V and 2 bases at J, with 9 bases in the middle. Per the germline V gene, CDR1 is DFQATT and CDR2 is SNEGSKA (reference sequence).

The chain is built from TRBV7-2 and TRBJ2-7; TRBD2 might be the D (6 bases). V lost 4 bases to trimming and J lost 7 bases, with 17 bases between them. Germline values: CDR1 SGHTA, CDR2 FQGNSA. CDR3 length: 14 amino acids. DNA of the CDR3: TGTGCCAGCAGCTCCCGGGACTCCCTGGGGGAGCAGTACTTC. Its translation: CASSSRDSLGEQYF.

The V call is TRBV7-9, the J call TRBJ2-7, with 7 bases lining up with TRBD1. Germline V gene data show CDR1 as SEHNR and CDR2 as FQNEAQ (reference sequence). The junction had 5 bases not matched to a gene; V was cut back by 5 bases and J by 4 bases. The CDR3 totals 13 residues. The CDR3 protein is CASSRATGYEQYF. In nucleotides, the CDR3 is TGTGCCAGCAGCCGCGCGACAGGGTACGAGCAGTACTTC.

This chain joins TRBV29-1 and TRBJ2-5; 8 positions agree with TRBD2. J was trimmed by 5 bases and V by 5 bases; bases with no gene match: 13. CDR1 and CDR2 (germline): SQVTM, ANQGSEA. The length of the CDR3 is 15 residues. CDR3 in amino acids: CSVNVVGGARETQYF. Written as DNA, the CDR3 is TGCAGCGTTAATGTAGTCGGGGGGGCGCGCGAGACCCAGTACTTC.

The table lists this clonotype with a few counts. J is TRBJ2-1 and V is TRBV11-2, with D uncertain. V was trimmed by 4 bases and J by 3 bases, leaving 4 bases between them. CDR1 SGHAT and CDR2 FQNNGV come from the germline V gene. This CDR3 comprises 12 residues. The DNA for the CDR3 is TGTGCCAGCAGCTGGAACTACAATGAGCAGTTCTTC. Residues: CASSWNYNEQFF.

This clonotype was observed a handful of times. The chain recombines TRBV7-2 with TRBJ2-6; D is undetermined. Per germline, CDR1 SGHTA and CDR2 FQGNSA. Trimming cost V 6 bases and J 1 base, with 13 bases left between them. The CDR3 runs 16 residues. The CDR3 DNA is TGTGCCAGCAGGCCGAGGACGACATCTGGGGCCAACGTCCTGACTTTC. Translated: CASRPRTTSGANVLTF.

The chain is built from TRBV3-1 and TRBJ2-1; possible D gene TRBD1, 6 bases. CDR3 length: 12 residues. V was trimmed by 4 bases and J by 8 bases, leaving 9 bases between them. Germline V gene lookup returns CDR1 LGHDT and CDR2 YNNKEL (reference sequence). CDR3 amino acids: CASSPRGYEQFF. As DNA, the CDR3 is TGTGCCAGCAGCCCTAGGGGGTATGAGCAGTTCTTC.

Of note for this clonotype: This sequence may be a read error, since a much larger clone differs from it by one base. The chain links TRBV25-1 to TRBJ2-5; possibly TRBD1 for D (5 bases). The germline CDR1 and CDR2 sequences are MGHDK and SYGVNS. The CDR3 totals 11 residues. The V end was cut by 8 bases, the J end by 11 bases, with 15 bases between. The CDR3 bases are TGTGCCAGCTTAGGGGTTAATGAGCAGTACTTC. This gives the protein CASLGVNEQYF. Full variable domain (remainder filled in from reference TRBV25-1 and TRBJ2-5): EADIYQTPRYLVIGTGKKITLECSQTMGHDKMYWYQQDPGMELHLIHYSYGVNSTEKGDLSSESTVSRIRTEHFPLTLESARPSHTSQYLCASLGVNEQYFGPGTRLLVL.

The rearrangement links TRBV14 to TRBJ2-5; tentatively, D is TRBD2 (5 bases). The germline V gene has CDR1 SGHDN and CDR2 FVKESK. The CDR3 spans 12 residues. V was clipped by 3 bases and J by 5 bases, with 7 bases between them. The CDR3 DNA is TGTGCCAGCAGCCAGAGGGTTGAGACCCAGTACTTC. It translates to CASSQRVETQYF.

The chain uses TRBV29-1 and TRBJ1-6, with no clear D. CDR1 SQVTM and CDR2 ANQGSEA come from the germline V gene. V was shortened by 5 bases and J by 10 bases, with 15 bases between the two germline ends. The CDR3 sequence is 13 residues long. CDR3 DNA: TGCAGCGTTTGCGGAAGATATATCTCACCCCTCCACTTT. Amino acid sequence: CSVCGRYISPLHF.

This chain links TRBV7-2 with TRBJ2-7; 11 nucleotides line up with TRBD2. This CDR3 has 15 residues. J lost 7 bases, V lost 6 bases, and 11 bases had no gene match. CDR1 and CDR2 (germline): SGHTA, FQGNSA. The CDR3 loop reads CASRPLAGVRNEQYF. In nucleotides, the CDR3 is TGTGCCAGCAGACCACTAGCGGGAGTTCGGAATGAGCAGTACTTC.

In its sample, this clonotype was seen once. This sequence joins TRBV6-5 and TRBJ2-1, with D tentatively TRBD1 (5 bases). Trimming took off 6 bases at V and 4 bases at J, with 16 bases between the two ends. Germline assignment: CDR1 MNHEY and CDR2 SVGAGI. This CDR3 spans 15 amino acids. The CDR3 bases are TGTGCCAGCAGCCTCACGCCGGCAGGGTACAATGAGCAGTTCTTC. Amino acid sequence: CASSLTPAGYNEQFF.

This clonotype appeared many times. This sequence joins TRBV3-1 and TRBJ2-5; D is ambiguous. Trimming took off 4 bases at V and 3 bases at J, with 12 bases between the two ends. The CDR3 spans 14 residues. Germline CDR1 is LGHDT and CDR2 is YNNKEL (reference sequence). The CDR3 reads CASSPRTAKETQYF. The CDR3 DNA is TGTGCCAGCAGCCCCCGGACGGCTAAAGAGACCCAGTACTTC.

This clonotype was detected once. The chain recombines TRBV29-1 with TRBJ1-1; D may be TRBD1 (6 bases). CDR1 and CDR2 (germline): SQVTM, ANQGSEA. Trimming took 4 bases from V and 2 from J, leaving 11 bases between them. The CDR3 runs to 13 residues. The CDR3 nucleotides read TGCAGCGTTGCTGGACAGATTAACACTGAAGCTTTCTTT. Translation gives CSVAGQINTEAFF.

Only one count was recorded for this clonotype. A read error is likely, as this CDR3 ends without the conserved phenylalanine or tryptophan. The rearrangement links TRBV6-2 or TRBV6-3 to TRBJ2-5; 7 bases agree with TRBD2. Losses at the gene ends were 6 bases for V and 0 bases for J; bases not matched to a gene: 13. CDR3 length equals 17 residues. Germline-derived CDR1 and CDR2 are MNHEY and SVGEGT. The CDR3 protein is CASSRTVGGSYQETQYL. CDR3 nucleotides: TGTGCCAGCAGCCGCACCGTGGGAGGGTCCTACCAAGAGACCCAGTACTTA.

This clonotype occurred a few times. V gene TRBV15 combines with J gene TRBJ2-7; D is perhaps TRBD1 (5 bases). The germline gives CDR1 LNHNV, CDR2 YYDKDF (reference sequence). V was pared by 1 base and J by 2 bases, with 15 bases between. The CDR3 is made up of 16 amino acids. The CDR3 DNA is TGTGCCACCAGCAGAGTAAACAGATGGGGCGCCTACGAGCAGTACTTC. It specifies CATSRVNRWGAYEQYF.

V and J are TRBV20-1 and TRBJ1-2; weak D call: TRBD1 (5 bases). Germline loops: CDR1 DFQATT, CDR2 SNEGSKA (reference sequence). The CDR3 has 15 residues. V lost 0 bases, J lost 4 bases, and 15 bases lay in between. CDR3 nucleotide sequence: TGCAGTGCTAGAGAGTGGCGGGACCATGGCTATGGCTACACCTTC. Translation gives CSAREWRDHGYGYTF.

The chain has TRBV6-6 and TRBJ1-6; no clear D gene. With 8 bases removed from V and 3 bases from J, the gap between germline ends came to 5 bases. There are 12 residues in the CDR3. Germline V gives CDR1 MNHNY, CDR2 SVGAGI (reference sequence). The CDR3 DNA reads TGTGCCAGCGCGGTCTATAATTCACCCCTCCACTTT. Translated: CASAVYNSPLHF.

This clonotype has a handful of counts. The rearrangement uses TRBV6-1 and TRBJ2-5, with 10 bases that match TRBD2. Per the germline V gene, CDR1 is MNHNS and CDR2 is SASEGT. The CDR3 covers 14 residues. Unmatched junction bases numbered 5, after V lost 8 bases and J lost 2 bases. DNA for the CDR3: TGTGCCAGCTTAGGACTAGCGGCGCAAGAGACCCAGTACTTC. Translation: CASLGLAAQETQYF.

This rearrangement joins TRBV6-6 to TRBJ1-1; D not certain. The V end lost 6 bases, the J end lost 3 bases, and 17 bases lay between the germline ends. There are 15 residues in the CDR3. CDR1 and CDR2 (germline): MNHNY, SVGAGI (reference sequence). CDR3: CASSPRRFGDTEAFF. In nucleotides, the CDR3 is TGTGCCAGCAGCCCCAGGAGGTTCGGGGACACTGAAGCTTTCTTT.

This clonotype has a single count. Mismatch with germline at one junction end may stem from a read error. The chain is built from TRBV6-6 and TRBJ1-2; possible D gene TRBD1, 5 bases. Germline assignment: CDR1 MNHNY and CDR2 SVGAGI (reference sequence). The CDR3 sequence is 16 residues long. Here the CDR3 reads CASIQMRDGGNYGHTF. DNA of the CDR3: TGTGCCAGCATTCAGATGCGGGACGGAGGGAACTATGGCCACACCTTC.

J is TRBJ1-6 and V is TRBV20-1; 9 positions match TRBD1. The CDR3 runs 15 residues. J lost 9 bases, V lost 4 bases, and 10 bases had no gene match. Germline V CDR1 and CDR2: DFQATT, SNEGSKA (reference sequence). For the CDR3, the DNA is TGCAGTGCTATTGATTGGGACAGGGCTTTTTCACCCCTCCACTTT. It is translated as CSAIDWDRAFSPLHF.

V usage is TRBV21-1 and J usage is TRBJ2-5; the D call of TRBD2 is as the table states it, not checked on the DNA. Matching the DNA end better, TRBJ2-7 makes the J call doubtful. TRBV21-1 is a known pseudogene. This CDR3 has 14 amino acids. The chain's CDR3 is CASSAKAGFHEQYF. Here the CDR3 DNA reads TGTGCCAGCAGCGCCAAGGCGGGGTTTCACGAGCAGTACTTC.

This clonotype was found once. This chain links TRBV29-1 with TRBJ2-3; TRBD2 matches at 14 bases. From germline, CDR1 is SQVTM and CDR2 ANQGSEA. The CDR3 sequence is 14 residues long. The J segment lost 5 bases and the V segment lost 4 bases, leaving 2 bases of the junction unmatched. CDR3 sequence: CSVGLAGGVDTQYF. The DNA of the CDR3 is TGCAGCGTTGGACTAGCGGGAGGGGTAGATACGCAGTATTTT.

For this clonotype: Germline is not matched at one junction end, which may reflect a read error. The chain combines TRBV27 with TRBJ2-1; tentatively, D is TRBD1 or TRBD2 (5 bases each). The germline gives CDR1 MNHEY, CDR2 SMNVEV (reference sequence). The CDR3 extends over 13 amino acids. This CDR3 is CAISWDPYNEQFF. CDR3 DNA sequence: TGTGCCATCAGTTGGGACCCCTACAATGAGCAGTTCTTC.

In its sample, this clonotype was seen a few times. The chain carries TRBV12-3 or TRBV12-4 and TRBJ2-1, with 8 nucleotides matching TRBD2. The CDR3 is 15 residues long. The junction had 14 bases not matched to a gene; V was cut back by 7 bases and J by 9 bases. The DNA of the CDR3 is TGTGCCAGCAAACTGGGGGATAGCGGGACTGGTGAGCAGTTCTTC. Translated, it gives CASKLGDSGTGEQFF.